The clone carrying this TCR beta chain was seen more than once but under ten times. TCRdb recomputed calls from the RT-PCR reads with MiXCR, one row per CDR3 protein. The sample consists of under 800,000 distinct CDR3 sequences, approximately 15% of them appearing once. CDR1 is SNHLY and CDR2 is FYNNEI in the germline V gene. CDR3 length equals 14 residues. V was cut by 0 bases and J by 5 bases, with 8 bases left in between. These data originate in a study of response to subunit inactivated influenza vaccine. The specimen was PBMCs from blood, collected less than 15 days before vaccination. This receptor was obtained from a man aged 45-65 years who received an inactivated influenza vaccine. The chain recombines TRBV2 with TRBJ1-5; D unclear. The CDR3 DNA is TGTGCCAGCAGTGAAGCTGGAAGAGATCAGCCCCAGCATTTT. As protein: CASSEAGRDQPQHF.